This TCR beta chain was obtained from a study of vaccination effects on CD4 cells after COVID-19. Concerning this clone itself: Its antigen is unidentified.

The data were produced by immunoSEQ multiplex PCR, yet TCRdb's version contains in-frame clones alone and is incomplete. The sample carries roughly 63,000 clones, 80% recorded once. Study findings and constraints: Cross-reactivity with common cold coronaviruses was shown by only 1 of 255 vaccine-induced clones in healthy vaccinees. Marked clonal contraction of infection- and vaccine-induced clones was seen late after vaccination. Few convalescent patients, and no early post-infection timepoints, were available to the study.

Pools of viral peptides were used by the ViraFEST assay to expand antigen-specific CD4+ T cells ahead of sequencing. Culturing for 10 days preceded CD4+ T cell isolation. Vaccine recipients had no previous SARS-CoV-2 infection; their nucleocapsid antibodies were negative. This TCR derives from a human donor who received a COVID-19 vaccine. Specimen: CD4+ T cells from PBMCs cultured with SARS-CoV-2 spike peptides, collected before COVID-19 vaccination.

This chain's CDR3 is CASRDWNQETQYF. As DNA, the CDR3 is TGTGCCAGCAGAGACTGGAACCAAGAGACCCAGTACTTC. This rearrangement joins TRBV6-5 to TRBJ2-5; no reliable D call. V lost 6 bases, J lost 0 bases, and 8 bases lay in between. Germline CDR1 reads MNHEY; CDR2 reads SVGAGI. The CDR3 is 13 residues long.